This entry lists 10 T cell receptor beta chains sequenced from one sample in a study of T cells of healthy individuals. TCRdb redid the calling of the 5' RACE reads with MiXCR, one entry per CDR3 protein. The repertoire holds over 95,000 distinct CDR3 sequences, with approximately 15% as singletons. The receptors shown here come from a human donor in good health.

This clonotype has ten or more counts. The gene calls are TRBV20-1 and TRBJ1-5; D is perhaps TRBD1 (5 bases). This CDR3 contains 13 residues. V was trimmed by 6 bases and J by 6 bases, leaving 15 bases between them. Germline V gene lookup returns CDR1 DFQATT and CDR2 SNEGSKA (reference sequence). CDR3 loop: CSAGGPGSQPQHF. The CDR3 region has the DNA TGCAGTGCCGGCGGGCCAGGGAGTCAGCCCCAGCATTTT.

This clonotype has a handful of counts. The chain is built from TRBV28 and TRBJ1-5; D is uncertain. Germline CDR1 is MDHEN and CDR2 is SYDVKM. The CDR3 runs 16 residues. Between the trimmed V and J ends, which lost 3 bases and 3 bases, there was a span of 15 bases. The CDR3 region has the DNA TGTGCCAGCAGTTTCCACGGGTCGGGATCCAATCAGCCCCAGCATTTT. The encoded protein is CASSFHGSGSNQPQHF.

This clonotype has more than one count but fewer than ten. This chain links TRBV15 with TRBJ2-1; 9 positions match TRBD2. The V segment lost 0 bases and the J segment 14 bases; nucleotides outside the gene matches: 11. Per the germline V gene, CDR1 is LNHNV and CDR2 is YYDKDF (reference sequence). The CDR3 extends over 15 amino acids. CDR3 sequence reads: CATSRDGGRAEREFF. CDR3 bases: TGTGCCACCAGCAGAGATGGCGGGAGGGCCGAGAGGGAGTTCTTC.

J is TRBJ2-6 and V is TRBV7-2; TRBD1 agrees at 8 bases. The germline gives CDR1 SGHTA, CDR2 FQGNSA. After removal of 2 bases from V and 0 bases from J, the junction contained 3 bases not matched to a gene. The CDR3 is 17 amino acids. The CDR3, as DNA: TGTGCCAGCAGCTTAAGGGGACAGGCCTCTGGGGCCAACGTCCTGACTTTC. Amino acid sequence: CASSLRGQASGANVLTF.

This clonotype was seen a handful of times. The rearrangement uses TRBV7-9 and TRBJ1-1; 9 nucleotides match TRBD1. Germline V lookup: CDR1 SEHNR, CDR2 FQNEAQ (reference sequence). CDR3 length: 12 residues. Trimming at V came to 5 bases and at J to 11 bases, leaving 6 bases not matched to a gene. The CDR3 region has the DNA TGTGCCAGCAGCCCCCGGGACAGGGAGGCTTTCTTT. It codes for CASSPRDREAFF.

This clonotype was detected a few times. The J gene is TRBJ2-3, the V gene TRBV14; 8 bases align to TRBD2. V lost 5 bases and J lost 2; bases outside the gene matches: 9. CDR1 and CDR2 from the germline V gene are SGHDN and FVKESK. The CDR3 extends over 16 amino acids. The CDR3 region has the DNA TGTGCCAGCAGCACCCCGGCGGGAGGTTTCACAGATACGCAGTATTTT. It translates to CASSTPAGGFTDTQYF.

This clonotype was seen a handful of times. The CDR3 region has the DNA TGTGCCAGTTCGACCAGGAACAGCTATGGCTACACCTTC. This gives the protein CASSTRNSYGYTF. The chain uses TRBV19 and TRBJ1-2; D gene ambiguous. Per the germline V gene, CDR1 is LNHDA and CDR2 is SQIVND (reference sequence). The CDR3 is made up of 13 amino acids. Trimming removed 8 bases from V and 4 bases from J, with 14 bases in between.

This chain joins TRBV5-1 and TRBJ2-3; 7 bases are a match to TRBD2. V dropped 4 bases and J dropped 0; count of bases not matched to a gene: 5. Per germline, CDR1 SGHRS and CDR2 YFSETQ. The CDR3 is made up of 15 amino acids. The CDR3 loop reads CASSNPSGSTDTQYF. The CDR3 region has the DNA TGCGCCAGCAGCAACCCTAGCGGTAGCACAGATACGCAGTATTTT.

The chain carries TRBV6-6 and TRBJ2-2, with a possible D match to TRBD2 (6 bases). The V end was cut by 3 bases, the J end by 5 bases, with 16 bases between. The CDR3 is 16 amino acids. Germline values: CDR1 MNHNY, CDR2 SVGAGI (reference sequence). The CDR3 is CASSYNAGLGTGELFF. CDR3 DNA: TGTGCCAGCAGTTATAATGCGGGGCTGGGGACCGGGGAGCTGTTTTTT.

This rearrangement joins TRBV6-6 to TRBJ2-5, with D unresolved. Deletions cut 4 bases from V and 4 bases from J, with 22 bases between. The CDR3 spans 17 residues. Germline assignment: CDR1 MNHNY and CDR2 SVGAGI (reference sequence). The CDR3 nucleotides read TGTGCCAGCAGTTCACCGACGCATCTCCATAAGCGAGAGACCCAGTACTTC. Its protein product is CASSSPTHLHKRETQYF.